This T cell receptor beta chain was sequenced in a study of human T cells and chemical hapten exposure. The V and J ends lost 5 bases and 1 base respectively, with 12 bases between them. The CDR3 is 16 amino acids. CDR1 MRHNA and CDR2 SNTAGT come from the germline V gene. As for time point: patch test 3, about 24 weeks after DPC sensitization. Specified treatment: therapeutic diphenylcyclopropenone sensitization with weekly scalp DPC. Patches went on only after blood had been drawn each time. Notes on this clonotype: Its specificity is not known.

Study conclusions and caveats: PT1 expanded TCR numbers rose with patch test score. TCRs exceeding 1 in 1000 frequency stayed unchanged with DPC sensitization.

The library tagged each cDNA molecule with unique molecular identifiers. TCRdb re-called the RACE reads through MiXCR, storing one row per CDR3 protein. The sample has over 55,000 distinct CDR3 sequences; around 11% are singletons. The source is a man between 25 and 39 years old with alopecia areata. Some clones in this sample may be carry-over from other donors' samples. The sequences come from whole blood, collected in connection with sensitization to the hapten diphenylcyclopropenone (DPC). The rearrangement joins TRBV6-4 to TRBJ2-6; D not resolved. CDR3 nucleotide sequence: TGTGCCAGCAGTCCTCTAGTTGGTTCTGGGGCCAACGTCCTGACTTTC. It is translated as CASSPLVGSGANVLTF.